This T cell receptor (beta chain) was sequenced in a study of blood T cell repertoires in COVID-19. Study-wide background: Researchers got acute and convalescent COVID-19 samples from the United States, Italy and Spain. Sample material is recorded as cDNA or gDNA derived from T cells, B-cell-depleted T cells, or PBMCs.

Sequencing used immunoSEQ multiplex PCR; TCRdb keeps in-frame clones, though not all of them. The sample consists of some 120,000 clones, 80% to 90% of them appearing once. The V and J ends lost 6 bases and 0 bases, in that order; junction bases with no gene match: 11. The CDR3 runs 17 residues. Germline assignment: CDR1 MDHEN and CDR2 SYDVKM. The sequenced sample was peripheral blood. V gene TRBV28 combines with J gene TRBJ2-4, with 7 bases fitting TRBD2. This sequence was found in a man in his 70s with active or convalescent COVID-19. CDR3 in amino acids: CASSPLGGRLAKNIQYF. DNA of the CDR3: TGTGCCAGCAGCCCCCTGGGAGGGAGACTAGCCAAAAACATTCAGTACTTC.